These 14 T cell receptor beta chains share one sample of origin, sequenced in a study of T cell responses to AZD1222 COVID-19 vaccine (dated by TCRdb to the early 2020s). Receptor amplification or capture employed the immunoSEQ multiplex PCR assay. TCRdb limited this immuneACCESS table to in-frame rearrangements with V and J called. A share of clones is missing; checked studies link under half to unresolved V genes, and the rest is unexplained. The sample profile shows 170,000 or so clones; 90% to 95% of them were found once. About 1% of the sample belongs to the ten largest clones. The time point label for this specimen denotes: about 28 days (+/-7) after the second vaccine dose. The treatment or condition label, as the study defines it: meningococcal conjugate vaccine given as trial control. Sequencing used peripheral blood, obtained 28 days after the second dose of the MenACWY control vaccine. The source of these receptors is an adult who received the MenACWY meningococcal vaccine as a control.

The J gene is TRBJ1-6, the V gene TRBV5-1; unclear D gene. CDR1 SGHRS and CDR2 YFSETQ come from the germline V gene. The CDR3 contains 16 residues. V was cut by 2 bases and J by 0 bases, with 9 bases left in between. The chain's CDR3 is CASSFQVNSYNSPLHF. CDR3 bases: TGCGCCAGCAGCTTTCAGGTGAACTCCTATAATTCACCCCTCCACTTT.

The chain recombines TRBV12-3 or TRBV12-4 with TRBJ1-1; no clear D. This CDR3 is 12 amino acids long. V gave up 6 bases and J gave up 4 bases, with 9 bases separating them. The CDR3 DNA is TGTGCCAGCAGGGTGTCGAGCACTGAAGCTTTCTTT. Amino acids: CASRVSSTEAFF.

The chain carries TRBV27 and TRBJ1-1, with 9 bases lining up with TRBD1. J was trimmed by 5 bases and V by 2 bases; bases with no gene match: 6. The CDR3 runs 15 residues. Germline values: CDR1 MNHEY, CDR2 SMNVEV (reference sequence). This CDR3 reads CASSLRGQGGTEAFF. CDR3 sequence (DNA): TGTGCCAGCAGTTTAAGGGGACAGGGTGGGACTGAAGCTTTCTTT.

This clone was observed a single time. The V and J genes are TRBV28 and TRBJ1-4; 7 bases map to TRBD1. The CDR3 contains 17 residues. V lost 6 bases, J lost 0 bases, and 10 bases stayed unmatched. CDR1 and CDR2 from the germline V gene are MDHEN and SYDVKM. This chain's CDR3 is CASSPPGQRSTNEKLFF. CDR3 DNA sequence: TGTGCCAGCAGCCCACCGGGACAGCGTTCAACTAATGAAAAACTGTTTTTT.

Only one count was recorded for this clone. The V and J genes are TRBV19 and TRBJ1-1; 7 positions agree with TRBD1. CDR1 is LNHDA and CDR2 is SQIVND in the germline V gene (reference sequence). This CDR3 comprises 14 residues. V trimming: 7 bases; J trimming: 4 bases; junction bases outside the gene matches: 9. The CDR3 loop is CASTSTGSVTEAFF. The CDR3 nucleotides are TGTGCCAGTACCTCGACAGGGTCTGTCACTGAAGCTTTCTTT.

The rearrangement uses TRBV7-2 and TRBJ2-1; D unclear. This CDR3 spans 15 amino acids. CDR1 is SGHTA, CDR2 FQGNSA, per germline. V lost 5 bases to trimming and J lost 3 bases, with 14 bases between them. DNA for the CDR3: TGTGCCAGCAGCCGCCCAGGTAGTCTCTACAATGAGCAGTTCTTC. The encoded protein is CASSRPGSLYNEQFF.

The rearrangement links TRBV7-3 to TRBJ1-6; no clear D gene. V lost 1 base and J 10 bases, leaving 11 bases between the germline ends. From germline, CDR1 is SGHTA and CDR2 FQGTGA. This CDR3 region has 14 residues. CDR3: CASSLNALGSPLHF. CDR3 in DNA: TGTGCCAGCAGCTTAAACGCCTTGGGCTCACCCCTCCACTTT.

The chain employs TRBV4-1 and TRBJ1-5; TRBD1 matches 11 bases. Trimming took 5 bases from V and 4 from J; bases not matched to a gene: 7. In germline, CDR1 is MGHRA, CDR2 YSYEKL. The CDR3 is made up of 16 amino acids. This CDR3 is CASSTGQGATNQPQHF. For the CDR3, the DNA is TGCGCCAGCAGCACAGGACAGGGGGCAACAAATCAGCCCCAGCATTTT.

V is TRBV12-3 or TRBV12-4 and J is TRBJ2-1; TRBD1 is a possible D gene (6 bases). The CDR3 spans 11 residues. V lost 5 bases to trimming and J lost 10 bases, with 9 bases between them. CDR3 in amino acids: CASSQGGEQFF. The CDR3 DNA reads TGTGCCAGCAGTCAAGGGGGAGAGCAGTTCTTC.

The V call is TRBV3-1 (or the pseudogene TRBV3-2), the J call TRBJ1-2, with D possibly matching TRBD1 (6 bases). The germline CDR1 and CDR2 sequences are LGHDT and YNNKEL (reference sequence). The CDR3 is 12 amino acids. V was trimmed by 4 bases and J by 9 bases, leaving 12 bases between them. The CDR3: CASSPKGDRYTF. CDR3 DNA: TGTGCCAGCAGCCCCAAGGGGGATCGCTACACCTTC.

The chain joins TRBV6-5 to TRBJ2-5; TRBD1 aligns across 7 bases. V trimming: 8 bases; J trimming: 2 bases; junction bases outside the gene matches: 11. This CDR3 spans 15 amino acids. Germline loops: CDR1 MNHEY, CDR2 SVGAGI. The CDR3 nucleotides are TGTGCCAGCCGACCCTCCGGGACAGTGCAAGAGACCCAGTACTTC. It is translated as CASRPSGTVQETQYF.

The chain carries TRBV5-1 and TRBJ1-2; 7 bases map to TRBD1. Germline V gene data show CDR1 as SGHRS and CDR2 as YFSETQ. With V trimmed by 0 bases and J by 4 bases, 3 bases remained unmatched. The CDR3 is 14 residues long. CDR3 in amino acids: CASSLGQGRYGYTF. The DNA of the CDR3 is TGCGCCAGCAGCTTGGGACAGGGTCGCTATGGCTACACCTTC.

V gene TRBV5-4 combines with J gene TRBJ1-1, with TRBD1 matching 7 bases. CDR3 length equals 16 residues. CDR1 and CDR2 from the germline V gene are SGHNT and YYREEE (reference sequence). After removal of 2 bases from V and 9 bases from J, the junction contained 16 bases not matched to a gene. The CDR3 coding sequence is TGTGCCAGCAGCTTCTACGATACCGGGACAGCCGGAAAAGCTTTCTTT. It translates to CASSFYDTGTAGKAFF.

This clone was counted between two and nine times. The chain carries TRBV7-2 and TRBJ1-2; D possibly corresponds to TRBD1 (6 bases). Trimming stripped 5 bases from V and 1 base from J, with 8 bases between. This CDR3 has 13 amino acids. The germline V gene encodes CDR1 SGHTA and CDR2 FQGNSA. The chain's CDR3 is CASSPDSNYGYTF. In DNA form, the CDR3 reads TGTGCCAGCAGCCCGGACAGTAACTATGGCTACACCTTC.